This T cell receptor beta chain was profiled in a study of blood T cell repertoires in COVID-19. Study at large: There were acute and convalescent COVID-19 samples, and they came from the United States, Italy and Spain. PBMCs, B-cell-depleted T cells, or T cells were the source of the cDNA or gDNA that made up the material.

The data were produced by immunoSEQ multiplex PCR, yet TCRdb's version contains in-frame clones alone and is incomplete. This sample has 14,000 or so clones, with over 65% found just once. V gave up 1 base and J gave up 10 bases; unmatched junction bases: 19. Germline V lookup: CDR1 MDHEN, CDR2 SYDVKM. The CDR3 consists of 19 residues. Source material: peripheral blood. The chain uses TRBV28 and TRBJ2-1, with 10 positions matching TRBD2. This TCR came from a boy under 10 years old with active or convalescent COVID-19. The CDR3 here is CASSLSAHLGLAFTSEQFF. As DNA, the CDR3 is TGTGCCAGCAGTTTATCGGCGCACCTGGGACTAGCGTTCACCAGCGAGCAGTTCTTC.